This T cell receptor beta chain was found in a study of CD8+ T cells in alopecia areata. cDNA reverse transcribed from extracted RNA served as the sequencing template. Assay: immunoSEQ multiplex PCR; the TCRdb copy retains only in-frame clones and omits some. The sample contains about 150,000 clones, over 70% of which appear only once. The study's findings and limits: Scalp repertoires also include resident alphabeta T cells from normal skin. TCR sharing was clearer in mice than between patients, perhaps partly owing to patient HLA diversity.

As concerns this clone: Its antigen is unknown.

The clonotype originates from a human donor with alopecia areata. The source material was CD8+ T cells sorted from blood, sampled at week 0.

The CDR3 nucleotides read TGTGCCAGCAGAGCTCGGGACAGGGGGTCCGACGAGCAGTACTTC. As protein: CASRARDRGSDEQYF. The chain employs TRBV6-1 and TRBJ2-7; TRBD1 aligns across 11 bases. V trimming: 6 bases; J trimming: 5 bases; junction bases outside the gene matches: 9. CDR3 size: 15 residues. Germline V lookup: CDR1 MNHNS, CDR2 SASEGT.